The entry below describes one T cell receptor (beta chain). The target of this receptor is not known. Base-call qualities are not available, and no considerably larger clone is one nucleotide away. This sample was taken from a study of shared clonotypes between healthy human individuals (TCRdb year 2020). For the wider study: The cohort comprised a couple of women and three men aged 18 to 49 years. Leukapheresis yielded between about 0.9 and 9.5 billion PBMCs per donor. Per donor, three plates each were used for CD4 naive and CD4 memory, two for CD8 naive, and one for CD8 memory. Different laboratories and diverse techniques were used to prepare libraries and sequence TCR repertoires, to increase sequencing depth and limit assay-specific biases. To estimate repertoire size and how much clonotype sharing occurs between individuals, the study deeply sequenced the blood TCR repertoires of roughly 5 healthy adults.

Donors were healthy HIV-negative adults with no recently reported acute infections or vaccinations. All donors were Caucasian adults living in Nashville, Tennessee, USA. Magnetic negative selection was used to enrich CD4+ T cells, after which naive cells were positively selected on CD45RA and the negative fraction became the memory subset. Blood was collected by leukapheresis, and PBMCs were isolated by Ficoll-Histopaque density gradient centrifugation and then cryopreserved in liquid nitrogen vapor phase. Analytical flow cytometry was used to check the purity and quantity of every magnetically sorted T cell population. Genomic DNA was isolated from each sorted fraction and quantified by UV absorbance on a Nanodrop 2000c. Counted from cysteine to phenylalanine, this CDR3 has 15 amino acids. The entry retains the CDR3 DNA only, 45 bases that are in frame from base 1. Trimming costs V 3 bases and J 5 bases, and their ends lie 16 bases apart. The germline V gene encodes CDR1 SGHTA and CDR2 FQGNSA.

Results and caveats for the whole study, not just this receptor: Even with the large sequencing depth, rarefaction of the sorted-subset datasets indicated that sequencing was incomplete. Estimated clonotype richness was generally larger for naive than for memory subsets. Higher generation probabilities were observed for clonotypes shared by all four sorted-subset donors than for non-shared clonotypes. Because the study included a small number of donors, the genetic and exposure-history diversity represented was limited. Only blood was sampled, and tissue TCR repertoires likely differ from those in blood. Around 5.4% of naive CD4, 3.5% of naive CD8, roughly 2.4% of memory CD4, and about 0.4% of memory CD8 clonotypes were shared across a few donors. Pairwise subsampling indicated that sequencing depth was expected to affect the degree of clonotype sharing among donors.

Using the deep immunoSEQ assay, TCR CDR3 regions were amplified from genomic DNA by multiplex PCR. Extracted genomic DNA from each cell subset was distributed evenly across all wells of several immunoSEQ 96-well plates, and each plate was treated as a replicate. For sorted subsets, 150 to 250 ng of genomic DNA, equivalent to roughly 33,000 T cell genomes, went into each replicate PCR. Purified libraries were measured with a Qubit 3.0 fluorometer, size-checked on a Bioanalyzer 2100, and measured again with the KAPA Library Quantification kit. Each immunoSEQ 96-well plate was sequenced on its own single-read 150-cycle Illumina NextSeq 550 flow cell. Turning to the authors' computational methods: Because only junctional sequences without quality scores were contained in the immunoSEQ output, filtering matching that applied to full-length reads could not be performed. To assign V/J genes and CDR3, sequences were annotated using PyIR, a Python wrapper for IgBLAST v1.9, with IMGT germline references. Reads with weak V/J assignments (E-value above 1e-6), missing CDR3, stop codons, out-of-frame junctions, or ambiguous translated residues were removed. V3J clonotypes were defined by identical inferred V gene, J gene, and CDR3 amino acid sequence. Percentage overlap between repertoires was computed as shared unique clonotypes divided by the size of the smaller repertoire. Three approaches were used to assess repertoire richness: RTK rarefaction, the Chao1 estimator, and Recon v2.1 estimates of unobserved clonotypes. Generation probabilities for all TCRbeta clonotypes obtained by the gDNA method from a handful of donors were computed using OLGA. The table comes from immuneACCESS by way of TCRdb, which keeps in-frame sequences with V and J called. Part of the clones is missing from these tables; in studies checked, under half for an unresolved V gene and the rest for unknown reasons. D and trimming come from the DNA, and the V and J calls and clone size come from that table. This sample lists millions of clones; 85% to 95% were detected once. 0.13% of the sample is taken by the ten largest.

This receptor was taken from a man between 18 and 35 years old in good health. Sequencing was done on a sample of naive CD4+ T cells sorted from blood. The sample's cell subset or site, from its label and the paper: CD45RA+ positively selected. The V and J genes are TRBV7-2 and TRBJ2-5; the D gene is perhaps TRBD1, on 6 matching bases. The CDR3 in this case is CASSLSTGNLETQYF. In nucleotides, the sequence is TGTGCCAGCAGCTTGTCAACAGGGAATTTGGAGACCCAGTACTTC.